The sample holds many counts of the clone carrying this T cell receptor beta chain. Its antigen is currently unknown. V lost 2 bases and J lost 6, with 10 bases in between. This CDR3 has 13 amino acids. Germline loops: CDR1 MNHEY, CDR2 SVGEGT. TCRdb processed the RACE reads anew with MiXCR; each CDR3 protein has one entry. The sample includes a few hundred thousand distinct CDR3 sequences, around 5% of them seen just once. This sample was taken from a study of human T cells and chemical hapten exposure. Study background: From small differences in pooled library volume came most of the variation in per-sample TCR yields. Study findings and constraints: Compared to controls, expanded TCRs made significantly more large clusters of similar CDR3s.

Time point described: pre-sensitization, week 0. Treatment reported: therapeutic diphenylcyclopropenone sensitization with weekly scalp DPC. The chain is built from TRBV6-2 or TRBV6-3 and TRBJ1-2; D call uncertain. The sample here was whole blood, taken in connection with sensitization to the hapten diphenylcyclopropenone (DPC). The sequence derives from a woman aged 18 to 35 with alopecia areata. Some clones in this sample may be carry-over from other donors' samples. CDR3 loop: CASSYGEADGYTF. DNA of the CDR3: TGTGCCAGCAGTTACGGCGAGGCAGATGGCTACACCTTC.